Sequencing of this T cell receptor beta chain was carried out in a study of cytomegalovirus exposure and HLA in healthy donors. Germline V gene lookup returns CDR1 MGHRA and CDR2 YSYEKL. This CDR3 region has 15 residues. V was clipped by 3 bases and J by 8 bases; unmatched bases: 10. Clones were read by immunoSEQ multiplex PCR, and TCRdb kept only the in-frame ones, dropping some. The repertoire includes 250,000 to 400,000 clones, around 90% of them detected once, and around 0.96% sits in the top ten. A remark on this clone: Its antigen is as yet unknown.

Whole-study results and caveats: The investigators catalogued some 160 TCR beta chains as cytomegalovirus-associated.

J is TRBJ1-2 and V is TRBV4-1, with 9 bases identical to TRBD1. What was sequenced was PBMCs. The receptor was derived from a man aged 30 to 39 in good health and CMV-seronegative. CDR3 sequence reads: CASSQMGQGLWGYTF. The DNA of the CDR3 is TGCGCCAGCAGCCAGATGGGACAGGGATTATGGGGCTACACCTTC.